This entry concerns a single TCR beta chain. This CDR3 comprises 13 residues. Germline V lookup: CDR1 MDHEN, CDR2 SYDVKM. V lost 8 bases, J lost 3 bases, and 3 bases stayed unmatched. The PCR made use of 60 Vbeta and 13 Jbeta primers. TCRdb's table, derived via immunoSEQ multiplex PCR, lists solely in-frame clones and lacks some. The table records roughly 160,000 clones, about 80% of them present only once. This record comes from a study of cytomegalovirus exposure and HLA in healthy donors. The sample consisted of PBMCs. The chain employs TRBV28 and TRBJ2-7; 11 bases map to TRBD1. This receptor was taken from a man aged 50 to 59 in good health and CMV-seropositive. CDR3 bases: TGTGCCAGCCGGACAGGGGGCGGCTACGAGCAGTACTTC. It translates to CASRTGGGYEQYF.